These 20 T cell receptor beta chains share one sample of origin, sequenced in a study of blood T cell repertoires in COVID-19. Generated by immunoSEQ multiplex PCR, the TCRdb table keeps only in-frame clones and is missing some. The repertoire holds some 490,000 clones, more than 85% seen once, with roughly 8% in the top ten. Specimen: PBMCs or T cells enriched from blood (not recorded which). Source of these receptors: a woman aged 55-70 years who had recovered from COVID-19.

This clone was recorded only once. V is TRBV5-1 and J is TRBJ1-2; no definite D call. Deletions cut 0 bases from V and 6 bases from J, with 15 bases between. The V gene's germline CDR1 is SGHRS and CDR2 YFSETQ. This CDR3 has 15 residues. CDR3 DNA: TGCGCCAGCAGCTTGGGAGGGAACAGTTTGGATGGCTACACCTTC. Encoded protein: CASSLGGNSLDGYTF.

A single count supports this clone. The V call is TRBV12-3 or TRBV12-4, the J call TRBJ1-2, with 10 bases matching TRBD1. The CDR3 has 13 amino acids. Germline trimming cut 6 bases from V and 7 bases from J; bases unmatched to any gene: 5. The CDR3 reads CASREDRGGGYTF. As DNA, the CDR3 is TGTGCCAGCAGGGAGGACAGGGGGGGTGGCTACACCTTC.

The chain is built from TRBV4-2 and TRBJ2-2; 10 nucleotides align to TRBD2. The germline CDR1 and CDR2 sequences are LGHNA and YNFKEQ. The CDR3 is 15 residues long. V trimming: 2 bases; J trimming: 6 bases; junction bases outside the gene matches: 3. The DNA for the CDR3 is TGTGCCAGCAGCCAACTTAGCGGGGGGCCCGGGGAGCTGTTTTTT. It is translated as CASSQLSGGPGELFF.

The CDR3 sequence is CASSLNERGEQFF. The CDR3 bases are TGTGCCAGCAGCCTAAATGAACGAGGTGAGCAGTTCTTC. V and J are TRBV3-1 (or the pseudogene TRBV3-2) and TRBJ2-1; no clear D gene. V lost 4 bases to trimming and J lost 9 bases, with 13 bases between them. The CDR3 is 13 amino acids. Looked up from germline, CDR1 is LGHDT and CDR2 is YNNKEL (reference sequence).

This rearrangement joins TRBV10-1 to TRBJ2-1; 7 bases fit TRBD1. Germline V gene data show CDR1 as WNHNN and CDR2 as SYGVQD (reference sequence). CDR3 length: 15 amino acids. The V gene end was trimmed by 3 bases and the J gene end by 5 bases; junction bases not matched to a gene: 7. The CDR3: CASSEVGGRNNEQFF. CDR3 sequence (DNA): TGCGCCAGCAGTGAAGTAGGGGGCCGTAACAATGAGCAGTTCTTC.

Only one count was recorded for this clone. The chain is built from TRBV2 and TRBJ1-1; D perhaps matches TRBD1 (5 bases). Germline V gene data show CDR1 as SNHLY and CDR2 as FYNNEI. CDR3 size: 13 residues. V dropped 1 base and J dropped 6 bases, with 9 bases sitting between them. Here the CDR3 reads CASSEVGGAEAFF. CDR3 bases: TGTGCCAGCAGTGAAGTTGGGGGGGCTGAAGCTTTCTTT.

This clone has a handful of counts. V is TRBV16 and J is TRBJ1-2, with D perhaps TRBD1 (6 bases). Deletions cut 4 bases from V and 4 bases from J, with 22 bases between. Germline V gene data show CDR1 as KGHSY and CDR2 as FQNENV. The CDR3 is 17 residues long. CDR3 region: CASSLTSGIQGGYGYTF. As DNA, the CDR3 is TGTGCCAGCAGCCTGACAAGCGGAATACAGGGTGGCTATGGCTACACCTTC.

The chain links TRBV7-9 to TRBJ2-3; 9 bases align to TRBD2. CDR1 SEHNR and CDR2 FQNEAQ come from the germline V gene (reference sequence). The ends lost 3 bases at V and 1 base at J; junction bases unmatched: 5. The CDR3 loop spans 16 amino acids. The CDR3 loop is CASSFSSGGRTDTQYF. The CDR3 bases are TGTGCCAGCAGCTTTAGTAGCGGGGGACGCACAGATACGCAGTATTTT.

The chain uses TRBV6-5 and TRBJ1-4; D remains unclear. Germline-derived CDR1 and CDR2 are MNHEY and SVGAGI. Trimming left V 2 bases short and J 7 bases short, with 11 bases between. The CDR3 totals 14 residues. As DNA, the CDR3 is TGTGCCAGCAGTTACGACACAGATGGTGAAAAACTGTTTTTT. Protein: CASSYDTDGEKLFF.

CDR3 sequence (DNA): TGTGCCAGCAGTCGGGGGGCCTTCTACGAGCAGTACTTC. Its translation: CASSRGAFYEQYF. The V and J genes are TRBV14 and TRBJ2-7; possible D gene TRBD2, 7 bases. The CDR3 has 13 residues. Trimming left V 6 bases short and J 3 bases short, with 12 bases between. Looked up from germline, CDR1 is SGHDN and CDR2 is FVKESK.

This chain uses TRBV6-4 with TRBJ2-1; D is ambiguous. In germline, CDR1 is MRHNA, CDR2 SNTAGT. Trimming removed 2 bases at V and 4 bases at J, with 6 bases between. The CDR3 spans 13 residues. CDR3 nucleotide sequence: TGTGCCAGCAGTGACGGGCCTTACAATGAGCAGTTCTTC. Its translation is CASSDGPYNEQFF.

The chain uses TRBV11-3 and TRBJ1-1; 9 nucleotides agree with TRBD1. The J segment lost 1 base and the V segment lost 1 base, leaving 4 bases of the junction unmatched. This CDR3 has 16 amino acids. The germline V gene encodes CDR1 SGHNT and CDR2 YENEEA. The CDR3, as DNA: TGTGCCAGCAGCTTAGGTCTGGACAGGGGGAACACTGAAGCTTTCTTT. As protein: CASSLGLDRGNTEAFF.

This clone was seen only once. CDR3 in DNA: TGTGCCAGCACCGACAGGGGGAAAGAGACCCAGTACTTC. Its protein is CASTDRGKETQYF. The rearrangement links TRBV12-3 or TRBV12-4 to TRBJ2-5; 9 bases fit TRBD1. Trimming cost V 7 bases and J 3 bases; bases outside gene matches: 3. The CDR3 covers 13 residues.

The chain carries TRBV5-4 and TRBJ2-7; D unclear. Trimming removed 1 base from V and 0 bases from J, with 8 bases in between. Germline V gene data show CDR1 as SGHNT and CDR2 as YYREEE (reference sequence). CDR3 length equals 14 residues. CDR3 in amino acids: CASSLLGSSYEQYV. The CDR3 bases are TGTGCCAGCAGCTTGCTAGGAAGCTCCTACGAGCAGTACGTC.

In this sample, this clone turned up a few times. This rearrangement joins TRBV3-1 (or the pseudogene TRBV3-2) to TRBJ2-1; the D gene is possibly TRBD2 (6 bases). Trimming shortened V by 1 base and J by 8 bases, and 6 bases separated the two germline ends. CDR3 length: 12 amino acids. Germline values: CDR1 LGHDT, CDR2 YNNKEL (reference sequence). The CDR3 nucleotides are TGTGCCAGCAGCCAAGGGGGGGATGAGCAGTTCTTC. Translation: CASSQGGDEQFF.

This rearrangement joins TRBV19 to TRBJ1-5; D is undetermined. The CDR3 has 14 amino acids. Germline-derived CDR1 and CDR2 are LNHDA and SQIVND (reference sequence). Deletions cut 3 bases from V and 2 bases from J, with 8 bases between. The CDR3 protein is CASSMAPRNQPQHF. CDR3 DNA: TGTGCCAGTAGTATGGCACCGCGCAATCAGCCCCAGCATTTT.

The V and J genes are TRBV2 and TRBJ2-6; tentatively, D is TRBD2 (6 bases). V was pared by 2 bases and J by 1 base, with 9 bases between. CDR3 size: 16 residues. The V gene's germline CDR1 is SNHLY and CDR2 FYNNEI. The CDR3 is CASSESAGSGANVLTF. CDR3 coding DNA: TGTGCCAGCAGTGAATCGGCGGGGTCTGGGGCCAACGTCCTGACTTTC.

This chain links TRBV6-6 with TRBJ1-5, with 11 bases lining up with TRBD1. This CDR3 is built from 18 residues. With 5 bases clipped from V and 0 bases from J, the junction kept 9 bases outside the gene matches. Germline V gene lookup returns CDR1 MNHNY and CDR2 SVGAGI (reference sequence). The CDR3 DNA reads TGTGCCAGCAGTCCCGGGACAGGGGGGTTTTATAGCAATCAGCCCCAGCATTTT. Protein product: CASSPGTGGFYSNQPQHF.

This chain connects TRBV15 to TRBJ1-4; no reliable D call. This CDR3 comprises 15 residues. Between the trimmed V and J ends, which lost 1 base and 0 bases, there was a span of 6 bases. Germline V lookup: CDR1 LNHNV, CDR2 YYDKDF (reference sequence). The CDR3 coding sequence is TGTGCCACCAGCAGAGGTCGTGCAACTAATGAAAAACTGTTTTTT. This sequence encodes CATSRGRATNEKLFF. The full variable domain, rest sourced from reference TRBV15 and TRBJ1-4, is DAMVIQNPRYQVTQFGKPVTLSCSQTLNHNVMYWYQQKSSQAPKLLFHYYDKDFNNEADTPDNFQSRRPNTSFCFLDIRSPGLGDTAMYLCATSRGRATNEKLFFGSGTQLSVL.

This clone was detected a few times. The chain carries TRBV7-9 and TRBJ1-2; D not resolved. The CDR3 totals 13 residues. From germline, CDR1 is SEHNR and CDR2 FQNEAQ (reference sequence). Trimming removed 3 bases from V and 0 bases from J, with 5 bases in between. CDR3 sequence: CASSFVTNYGYTF. CDR3 in DNA: TGTGCCAGCAGCTTCGTTACTAACTATGGCTACACCTTC.